This T cell receptor beta chain was documented in a study of molecular identifiers for immune sequencing clone quantification. Turning to this clonotype: What it recognizes is unknown.

In preparing bulk TCR libraries, previously described methods and listed TCR primers were used. TCRdb recomputed calls from the PCR reads with MiXCR, one row per CDR3 protein. The sample lists roughly 630,000 distinct CDR3 sequences; roughly 25% were seen once. The CDR3 totals 16 residues. The J segment lost 3 bases and the V segment lost 2 bases, leaving 5 bases of the junction unmatched. Germline-derived CDR1 and CDR2 are LGHNT and FRNRAP. Findings and caveats of the study: Identical TCR molecules sharing a barcode could underestimate highly expanded clone sizes. Clones carrying above 20 RNA copies accounted for over 98% of effector molecules, under 1% in naive cells.

Isolation of naive CD8 T cells was achieved by sorting on a CD8+CD4-CCR7+CD45RA+ phenotype. The source is a human donor in good health. Some libraries in this study had Jurkat cell RNA spiked in. Sequencing was carried out using naive CD8+ T cells from blood, with Jurkat cell RNA spiked in. Subset: FACS-sorted CD8+CD4-CCR7+CD45RA+ naive T cells. The genes are TRBV12-5 and TRBJ2-1; 9 nucleotides match TRBD1. CDR3 in DNA: TGTGCTAGTGGTTTGAGACCGGGACAGGGCTACAATGAGCAGTTCTTC. It yields the protein CASGLRPGQGYNEQFF.